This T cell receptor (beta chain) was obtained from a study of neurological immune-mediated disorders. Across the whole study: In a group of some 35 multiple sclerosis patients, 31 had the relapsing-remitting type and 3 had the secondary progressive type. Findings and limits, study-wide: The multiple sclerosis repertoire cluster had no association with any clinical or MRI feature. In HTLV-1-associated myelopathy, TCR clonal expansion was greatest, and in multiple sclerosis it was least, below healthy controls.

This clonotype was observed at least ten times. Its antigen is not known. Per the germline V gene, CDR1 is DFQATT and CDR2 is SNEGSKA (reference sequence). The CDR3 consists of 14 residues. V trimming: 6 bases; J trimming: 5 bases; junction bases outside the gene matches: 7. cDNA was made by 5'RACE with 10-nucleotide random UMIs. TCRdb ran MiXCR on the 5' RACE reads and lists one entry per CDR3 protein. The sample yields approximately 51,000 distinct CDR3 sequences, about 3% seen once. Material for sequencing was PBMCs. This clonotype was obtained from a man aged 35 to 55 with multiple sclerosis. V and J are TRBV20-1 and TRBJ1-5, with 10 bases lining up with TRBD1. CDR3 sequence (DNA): TGCAGTGCGGGTAGACAGGGGGCATATCAGCCCCAGCATTTT. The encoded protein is CSAGRQGAYQPQHF.